A single sample gave rise to the 10 T cell receptor beta chains below, sequenced in a study of T-cell memory formation after mild COVID-19. A single record per CDR3 protein comes from TCRdb applying MiXCR to the 5' RACE reads. The sample includes under 300,000 distinct CDR3 sequences, more than 15% of them seen just once. Sequencing used PBMCs or a T cell subset sorted from them (not recorded which). The source of these receptors is a man aged 18 to 30 who had mild COVID-19 (a few samples of this study predate the infection). Cell type and time point are not known.

The chain joins TRBV20-1 to TRBJ2-2; D may be TRBD1 (5 bases). Germline V gene data show CDR1 as DFQATT and CDR2 as SNEGSKA (reference sequence). With 3 bases removed from V and 3 bases from J, the gap between germline ends came to 11 bases. The CDR3 is 14 amino acids. CDR3 DNA sequence: TGCAGTGCTAGGCCGGACACTCACACCGGGGAGCTGTTTTTT. This gives the protein CSARPDTHTGELFF.

This chain connects TRBV12-3 or TRBV12-4 to TRBJ1-1, with D uncertain. V lost 6 bases to trimming and J lost 4 bases, with 21 bases between them. This CDR3 is 16 amino acids long. The CDR3 region is CASSPGIPDGPTEAFF. The CDR3 DNA reads TGTGCCAGCAGCCCTGGTATCCCCGACGGGCCCACTGAAGCTTTCTTT.

The chain has TRBV7-2 and TRBJ1-4, with unresolved D. The germline V gene encodes CDR1 SGHTA and CDR2 FQGNSA. The CDR3 sequence is 14 residues long. V was shortened by 5 bases and J by 7 bases, with 14 bases between the two germline ends. For the CDR3, the DNA is TGTGCCAGCAGCCGAATACAGCAAGGTGAAAAACTGTTTTTT. Its translation: CASSRIQQGEKLFF.

This clonotype came up a few times. A much bigger clone sits one base away, suggesting this may be a read error. The chain links TRBV5-1 to TRBJ2-3; D is undetermined. The germline gives CDR1 SGHRS, CDR2 YFSETQ. The CDR3 loop spans 14 amino acids. Trimming cost V 2 bases and J 1 base, with 8 bases left between them. CDR3 in DNA: TGCGCCAGCAGCTTCGTTATGGGCACAGATACGCAGTATTTT. Translating it yields CASSFVMGTDTQYF.

The chain is built from TRBV5-1 and TRBJ2-2; 7 nucleotides match TRBD1. This CDR3 has 17 amino acids. Looked up from germline, CDR1 is SGHRS and CDR2 is YFSETQ. J was trimmed by 1 base and V by 4 bases; bases with no gene match: 10. The CDR3: CASSEGPRTGNTGELFF. In nucleotides, the CDR3 is TGCGCCAGCAGCGAGGGTCCGCGGACAGGGAACACCGGGGAGCTGTTTTTT.

This clonotype was found a few times. This chain links TRBV14 with TRBJ2-7; D perhaps matches TRBD2 (6 bases). This CDR3 has 15 amino acids. The germline V and J ends were trimmed by 0 bases and 0 bases, with 9 bases remaining between them. Looked up from germline, CDR1 is SGHDN and CDR2 is FVKESK. CDR3 residues: CASSQDRGSSYEQYF. The CDR3 nucleotides are TGTGCCAGCAGCCAAGATCGGGGGTCCTCCTACGAGCAGTACTTC. The full variable domain, with the rest looked up from reference TRBV14 and TRBJ2-7, is EAGVTQFPSHSVIEKGQTVTLRCDPISGHDNLYWYRRVMGKEIKFLLHFVKESKQDESGMPNNRFLAERTGGTYSTLKVQPAELEDSGVYFCASSQDRGSSYEQYFGPGTRLTVT.

The genes are TRBV4-2 and TRBJ2-3, with D possibly matching TRBD2 (5 bases). Trimming took off 3 bases at V and 4 bases at J, with 17 bases between the two ends. CDR3 length: 16 amino acids. Per the germline V gene, CDR1 is LGHNA and CDR2 is YNFKEQ. The CDR3, as DNA: TGTGCCAGCAGCCAGAATACTAGGCCATTGGCAGATACGCAGTATTTT. Residues: CASSQNTRPLADTQYF.

A few counts support this clonotype. A read error may account for a junction end that differs from germline. The J gene is TRBJ1-1, the V gene TRBV20-1; unclear D gene. The CDR3 totals 13 residues. Germline CDR1 is DFQATT and CDR2 is SNEGSKA (reference sequence). This CDR3 reads CSASPRLNTEAYF. For the CDR3, the DNA is TGCAGTGCTAGCCCCAGACTCAACACTGAAGCTTACTTT.

Only a few counts were recorded for this clonotype. The rearrangement links TRBV5-1 to TRBJ2-7; 8 positions agree with TRBD2. From germline, CDR1 is SGHRS and CDR2 YFSETQ. V trimming: 3 bases; J trimming: 5 bases; junction bases outside the gene matches: 4. The CDR3 is made up of 13 amino acids. CDR3: CASSSGGLNEQYF. CDR3 in DNA: TGCGCCAGCAGCTCGGGGGGGCTGAACGAGCAGTACTTC.

This chain connects TRBV14 to TRBJ1-6; no reliable D call. The CDR3 totals 15 residues. The germline V and J ends were trimmed by 0 bases and 8 bases, with 11 bases remaining between them. Germline CDR1 is SGHDN and CDR2 is FVKESK. The CDR3 protein is CASSQDIFSHSPLHF. The CDR3 DNA reads TGTGCCAGCAGCCAAGACATATTCAGCCATTCACCCCTCCACTTT. Supplemented by reference TRBV14 and TRBJ1-6, the full variable domain reads EAGVTQFPSHSVIEKGQTVTLRCDPISGHDNLYWYRRVMGKEIKFLLHFVKESKQDESGMPNNRFLAERTGGTYSTLKVQPAELEDSGVYFCASSQDIFSHSPLHFGNGTRLTVT.